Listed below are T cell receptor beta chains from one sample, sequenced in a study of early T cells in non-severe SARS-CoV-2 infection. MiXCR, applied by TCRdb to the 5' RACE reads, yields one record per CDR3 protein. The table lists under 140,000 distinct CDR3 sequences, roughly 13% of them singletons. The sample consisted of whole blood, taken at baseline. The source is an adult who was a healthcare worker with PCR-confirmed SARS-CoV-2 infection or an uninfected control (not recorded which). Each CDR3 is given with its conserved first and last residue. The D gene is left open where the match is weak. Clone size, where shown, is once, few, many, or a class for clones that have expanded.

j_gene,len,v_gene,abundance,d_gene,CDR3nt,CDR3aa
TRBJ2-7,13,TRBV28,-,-,TGTGCCAGCAGTTTCAGCAGCTCCTACGAGCAGTACTTC,CASSFSSSYEQYF
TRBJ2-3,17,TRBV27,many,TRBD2,TGTGCCAGCACTTCATCCCGGACTAGCGGGGGCACAGATACGCAGTATTTT,CASTSSRTSGGTDTQYF
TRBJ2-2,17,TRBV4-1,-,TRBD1,TGCGCCAGCAGCCAAGATCGTGTCAGGGGGATTACCGGGGAGCTGTTTTTT,CASSQDRVRGITGELFF
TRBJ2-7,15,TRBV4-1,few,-,TGCGCCAGCAGCCAAGATCCGGGGAGCTCCTACGAGCAGTACTTC,CASSQDPGSSYEQYF
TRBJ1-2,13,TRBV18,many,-,TGTGCCAGCTCGTCGACTGGGCGCGGCTTATGGACCTTC,CASSSTGRGLWTF
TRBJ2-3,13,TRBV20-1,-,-,TGCAGTGCTGAGAGGCGGGGCCACGATACGCAGTATTTT,CSAERRGHDTQYF
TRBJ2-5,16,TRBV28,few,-,TGTGCCAGCAGTTTCCCCCTTGAGAGTCCTCAAGAGACCCAGTACTTC,CASSFPLESPQETQYF
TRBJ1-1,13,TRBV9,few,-,TGTGCCAGCAGCGTAGCATCCGGGACTGAAGCTTTCTTT,CASSVASGTEAFF
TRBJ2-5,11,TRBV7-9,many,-,TGCGCCAGCAGCCTAGTGGAGACCCAGTACTTC,CASSLVETQYF
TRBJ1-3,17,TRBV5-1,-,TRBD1,TGCGCCAGCAGCTTAAGCCCCGGGACAGGGGCTGGAAACACCATATATTTT,CASSLSPGTGAGNTIYF
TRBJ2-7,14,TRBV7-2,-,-,TGTGCCAGCAGCCTTCGGACAGCTACTTACGAGCAGTACTTC,CASSLRTATYEQYF
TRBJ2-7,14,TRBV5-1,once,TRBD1,TGCGCCAGCAGCATCGGACAGGGCATGAGGGAGCAGTACTTC,CASSIGQGMREQYF
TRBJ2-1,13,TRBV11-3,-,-,TGTGCCAGCAGCTTAGACTTCTACAATGAGCAGTTCTTC,CASSLDFYNEQFF
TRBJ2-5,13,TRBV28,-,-,TGTGCCAGCAGTGTTAGGACCAAGGAGACCCAGTACTTC,CASSVRTKETQYF
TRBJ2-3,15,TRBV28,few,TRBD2,TGTGCCAGCAGTTTCGGAGCGGGAGTAACGGATACGCAGTATTTT,CASSFGAGVTDTQYF
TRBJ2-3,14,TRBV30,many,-,TGTGCCTGGACGCCAGGGCTGAGCACAGATACGCAGTATTTT,CAWTPGLSTDTQYF
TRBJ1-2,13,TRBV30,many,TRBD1,TGTGCCTGGATTCGGACAGGGACCTATGGCTACACCTTC,CAWIRTGTYGYTF
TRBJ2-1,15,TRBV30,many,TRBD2,TGTGCCTGGAGTGCCTCAGGACTAGCGGGGAGTGAGCAGTTCTTC,CAWSASGLAGSEQFF
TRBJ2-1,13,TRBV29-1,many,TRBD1,TGCAGCGTTCAGGGACAGGGGCCTAATGAGCAGTTCTTC,CSVQGQGPNEQFF
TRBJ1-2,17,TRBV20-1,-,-,TGCAGTGCTAGAGTCTCCCTGTGGGAGATACTTAACTATGGCTACACCTTC,CSARVSLWEILNYGYTF
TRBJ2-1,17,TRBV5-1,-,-,TGCGCCAGCAGGTTGGGGATAGTAGCGGTAGAATACAATGAGCAGTTCTTC,CASRLGIVAVEYNEQFF
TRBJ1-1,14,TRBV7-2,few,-,TGTGCCAGCAGCCCCTACGAAACTTACACTGAAGCTTTCTTT,CASSPYETYTEAFF
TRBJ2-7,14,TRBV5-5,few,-,TGTGCCAGCAGCTCCGAGCCGAATTCCTACGAGCAGTACTTC,CASSSEPNSYEQYF
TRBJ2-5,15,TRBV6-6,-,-,TGTGCCAGCAGACGTATCGGGGGCTGGCAAGAGACCCAGTACTTC,CASRRIGGWQETQYF
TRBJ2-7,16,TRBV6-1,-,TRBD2,TGTGCCAGCAGTGTGACTAGCGGGGTCCGCTCCTACGAGCAGTACTTC,CASSVTSGVRSYEQYF
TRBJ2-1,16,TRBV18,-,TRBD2,TGTGCCAGCTCACCACCGGCTAGCGGTACATACAATGAGCAGTTCTTC,CASSPPASGTYNEQFF
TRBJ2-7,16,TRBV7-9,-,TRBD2,TGTGCCAGCAGCTTAGGTTCGGCTAGCGGGAGTTACGAGCAGTACTTC,CASSLGSASGSYEQYF
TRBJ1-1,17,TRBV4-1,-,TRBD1,TGCGCCAGCAGCCAAGAGATCAGGACAGGGACCAACACTGAAGCTTTCTTT,CASSQEIRTGTNTEAFF
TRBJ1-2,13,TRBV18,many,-,TGTGCCAGCTCACCGTCAGATCAGGGTGGCTACACCTTC,CASSPSDQGGYTF
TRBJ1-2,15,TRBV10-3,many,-,TGTGCCATCAGTGCCGCCGACGGTACCTACTATGGCTACACCTTC,CAISAADGTYYGYTF
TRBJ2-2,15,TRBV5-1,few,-,TGCGCCAGCAGCTTCAGACAGGGAGGGACCGGGGAGCTGTTTTTT,CASSFRQGGTGELFF
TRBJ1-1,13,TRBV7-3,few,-,TGTGCCAGCAGCTTAACCCTGCCCACTGAAGCTTTCTTT,CASSLTLPTEAFF
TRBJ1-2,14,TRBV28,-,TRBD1,TGTGCCAGCAGTTATCGGGACAGTTTCTATGGCTACACCTTC,CASSYRDSFYGYTF
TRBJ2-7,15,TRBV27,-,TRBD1,TGTGCCAGCAGAACCACAGGGGGCGCGTCCTACGAGCAGTACTTC,CASRTTGGASYEQYF
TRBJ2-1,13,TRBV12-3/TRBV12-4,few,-,TGTGCCAGCAGTTCTCATAGTGGTAATGAGCAGTTCTTC,CASSSHSGNEQFF
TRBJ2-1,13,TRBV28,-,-,TGTGCCAGCAGTCCGGGGGCCTACAATGAGCAGTTCTTC,CASSPGAYNEQFF
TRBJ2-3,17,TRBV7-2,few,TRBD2,TGTGCCAGCAGCTTAGTGACTAGCGGGGTTAGCACAGATACGCAGTATTTT,CASSLVTSGVSTDTQYF
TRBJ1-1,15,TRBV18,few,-,TGTGCCAGCTCACCACCGAACAGGGTCGAAGGTGAAGCTTTCTTT,CASSPPNRVEGEAFF
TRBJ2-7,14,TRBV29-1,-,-,TGCAGCGTTGTTTTCCGGGACAACATCTACGAGCAGTACTTC,CSVVFRDNIYEQYF
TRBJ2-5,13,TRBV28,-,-,TGTGCCAGCAGTTTAATTCTCCAAGAGACCCAGTACTTC,CASSLILQETQYF
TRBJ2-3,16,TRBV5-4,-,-,TGTGCCAGCAGCTCCCGAGCCGAGCGGCCCACAGATACGCAGTATTTT,CASSSRAERPTDTQYF
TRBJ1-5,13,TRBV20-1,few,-,TGCAGTGCTATGGACGGGAGCAATCAGCCCCAGCATTTT,CSAMDGSNQPQHF
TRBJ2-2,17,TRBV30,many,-,TGTGCCTGGAGCAACGTCTGGGGGGCCTCGAACACCGGGGAGCTGTTTTTT,CAWSNVWGASNTGELFF
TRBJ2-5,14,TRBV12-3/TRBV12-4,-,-,TGTGCCAGCACCAATCGGGTAGGGGGAGAGACCCAGTACTTC,CASTNRVGGETQYF
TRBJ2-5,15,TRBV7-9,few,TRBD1,TGTGCCAGCAGCCAGCCCGGGACAGGGAAAGAGACCCAGTACTTC,CASSQPGTGKETQYF